A selection of T cell receptor beta chains follows, all from one sample in a study. A single record per CDR3 protein comes from TCRdb applying MiXCR to the 5' RACE reads. The data show 60,000 to 65,000 distinct CDR3 sequences, approximately 23% seen once. Sequences were obtained from memory CD4+ T cells sorted from a lymph node. The receptors derive from a female donor with breast cancer. Both conserved end residues are part of each CDR3. D genes are given only for firm matches. The size field is filled for only some rows; it gives once, few, many or a size class.

TRBV6-2/TRBV6-3	few	TRBD1	TRBJ1-1	CASSQGGMAFF	TGTGCCAGCAGTCAAGGGGGCATGGCTTTCTTT
TRBV5-1	-	-	TRBJ2-1	CASSPRSSAYNEQSF	TGCGCCAGCAGCCCCCGGAGTTCCGCCTACAATGAGCAGTCCTTC
TRBV7-8	-	-	TRBJ1-5	CASSDDTGARQPQHF	TGTGCCAGCAGCGATGACACGGGGGCGCGACAGCCCCAGCATTTT
TRBV7-2	-	-	TRBJ1-1	CASSFRGGNTEAFF	TGTGCCAGCAGCTTTCGGGGGGGGAACACTGAAGCTTTCTTT
TRBV12-3/TRBV12-4	-	-	TRBJ2-7	CASSRGTVGEQYF	TGTGCCAGCAGCCGCGGGACAGTTGGCGAGCAGTACTTC
TRBV6-6	many	TRBD1	TRBJ1-5	CAGFRTGNHQPQHF	TGTGCCGGGTTTAGGACAGGGAACCATCAGCCCCAGCATTTT
TRBV6-1	few	-	TRBJ1-2	CALRGGPNYGYTF	TGTGCCCTAAGGGGAGGACCCAACTATGGCTACACCTTC
TRBV27	many	-	TRBJ1-5	CATARDRNQPQHF	TGTGCCACCGCTCGGGACCGAAATCAGCCCCAGCATTTT
TRBV20-1	few	-	TRBJ1-2	CSAKAGWEDHNYGYTF	TGCAGTGCGAAGGCGGGGTGGGAGGATCATAACTATGGCTACACCTTC
TRBV20-1	many	-	TRBJ2-1	CSARDYRNEQFF	TGCAGTGCTAGAGATTACCGGAATGAGCAGTTCTTC
TRBV5-1	-	-	TRBJ1-1	CASSLVAGVAEAFF	TGCGCCAGCAGCTTGGTAGCGGGGGTGGCTGAAGCTTTCTTT
TRBV5-1	many	-	TRBJ1-5	CASSRDLNQPQHF	TGCGCCAGCAGCCGAGACCTGAATCAGCCCCAGCATTTT
TRBV6-1	-	-	TRBJ2-2	CASSEVYTGELFF	TGTGCCAGCAGTGAAGTCTACACCGGGGAGCTGTTTTTT
TRBV20-1	-	-	TRBJ2-7	CSASLAYEQYF	TGCAGTGCTTCGCTAGCTTACGAGCAGTACTTC
TRBV3-1	-	TRBD1	TRBJ1-2	CASSQEQGTGGYTF	TGTGCCAGCAGCCAAGAGCAGGGGACAGGTGGCTACACCTTC
TRBV7-3	few	-	TRBJ2-6	CASSPNRGTGANVLTF	TGTGCCAGCAGCCCCAACCGGGGGACTGGGGCCAACGTCCTGACTTTC
TRBV20-1	few	-	TRBJ1-1	CSARDSGPKAFF	TGCAGTGCTAGAGATTCTGGTCCTAAAGCTTTCTTT
TRBV7-9	few	-	TRBJ1-5	CASSYLDSQPQHF	TGTGCCAGCAGCTACCTCGATTCTCAGCCCCAGCATTTT
TRBV20-1	few	-	TRBJ2-1	CSAMSGGSMWNGQFF	TGCAGTGCTATGTCTGGGGGCTCAATGTGGAATGGGCAGTTCTTC
TRBV20-1	-	TRBD2	TRBJ2-5	CRALTSGNQETQYF	TGCAGGGCTCTTACTAGCGGGAACCAAGAGACCCAGTACTTC
TRBV7-9	-	TRBD2	TRBJ2-1	CASSPGTSTGETLAGGPYEQFF	TGTGCCAGCAGCCCCGGAACGTCGACAGGAGAGACCCTAGCGGGAGGGCCTTATGAGCAGTTCTTC
TRBV6-2/TRBV6-3	few	-	TRBJ2-5	CASSLIQAGGETQYF	TGTGCCAGCAGTTTAATTCAGGCAGGAGGAGAGACCCAGTACTTC
TRBV15	-	-	TRBJ2-7	CATSGRVPPYEQYF	TGTGCCACCAGCGGACGGGTACCCCCCTACGAGCAGTACTTC
TRBV7-6	-	-	TRBJ2-3	CASSLDGTGSSTDTQYF	TGTGCCAGCAGCTTAGATGGGACGGGGTCTAGCACAGATACGCAGTATTTT
TRBV5-6	many	-	TRBJ1-2	CASSLSAYGYTF	TGTGCCAGCAGCCTCTCGGCTTATGGCTACACCTTC
TRBV5-1	-	-	TRBJ1-6	CASSSGETYNSPLHF	TGCGCCAGCAGCTCGGGGGAAACCTATAATTCACCCCTCCACTTT
TRBV7-3	few	-	TRBJ1-2	CASSQGHGYTF	TGTGCCAGCAGCCAAGGGCATGGCTACACCTTC
TRBV12-3/TRBV12-4	-	-	TRBJ2-2	CASSLMAGSGELFF	TGTGCCAGCAGTTTAATGGCGGGGTCCGGGGAGCTGTTTTTT
TRBV5-1	-	-	TRBJ2-2	CASSPGGAGTGELFF	TGCGCCAGCAGCCCTGGGGGGGCCGGAACCGGGGAGCTGTTTTTT
TRBV30	few	-	TRBJ1-5	CAWSVRGYQPQHF	TGTGCCTGGAGTGTCAGGGGCTATCAGCCCCAGCATTTT
TRBV29-1	many	-	TRBJ1-2	CSANQGSGVYGYTF	TGCAGCGCAAATCAGGGGTCCGGGGTCTATGGCTACACCTTC
TRBV5-1	many	TRBD1	TRBJ2-6	CASSSTGTGHSGANVLTF	TGCGCCAGCAGCTCCACCGGGACAGGCCACTCTGGGGCCAACGTCCTGACTTTC
TRBV20-1	-	TRBD1	TRBJ2-7	CSARRTGVKDEQYF	TGCAGTGCTAGGAGGACAGGGGTCAAGGACGAGCAGTACTTC
TRBV20-1	many	-	TRBJ1-6	CSARSSSYNSPLHF	TGCAGTGCTAGATCCAGCTCCTATAATTCACCCCTCCACTTT
TRBV20-1	few	TRBD2	TRBJ2-3	CSAPTGGGSTDTQYF	TGCAGTGCCCCAACGGGGGGAGGGAGCACAGATACGCAGTATTTT
TRBV19	few	TRBD2	TRBJ2-1	CASSETSGTYNEQFF	TGTGCCAGTAGTGAGACTAGCGGGACCTACAATGAGCAGTTCTTC
TRBV7-9	few	-	TRBJ1-1	CASSYPTGQGNTEAFF	TGTGCCAGCAGCTACCCGACGGGCCAGGGGAACACTGAAGCTTTCTTT
TRBV5-4	few	TRBD2	TRBJ2-7	CASSPTPSGSYEQYF	TGTGCCAGCAGCCCGACCCCTAGCGGGAGCTACGAGCAGTACTTC